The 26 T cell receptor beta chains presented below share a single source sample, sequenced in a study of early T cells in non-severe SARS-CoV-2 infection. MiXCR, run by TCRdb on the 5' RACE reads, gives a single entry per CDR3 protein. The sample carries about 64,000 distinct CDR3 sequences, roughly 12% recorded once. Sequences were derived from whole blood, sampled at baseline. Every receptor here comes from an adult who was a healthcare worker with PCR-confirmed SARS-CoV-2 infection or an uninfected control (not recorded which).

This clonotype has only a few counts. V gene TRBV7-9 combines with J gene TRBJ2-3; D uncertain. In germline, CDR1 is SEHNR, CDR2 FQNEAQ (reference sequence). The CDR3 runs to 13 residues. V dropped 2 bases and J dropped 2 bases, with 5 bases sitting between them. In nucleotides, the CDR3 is TGTGCCAGCAGCTTACTGAACACAGATACGCAGTATTTT. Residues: CASSLLNTDTQYF.

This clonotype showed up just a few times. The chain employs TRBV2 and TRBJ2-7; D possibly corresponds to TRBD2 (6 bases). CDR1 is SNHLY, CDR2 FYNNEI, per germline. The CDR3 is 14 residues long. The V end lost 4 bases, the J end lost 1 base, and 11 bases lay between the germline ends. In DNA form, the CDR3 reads TGTGCCAGCAGTGTTGCAGCGGGTTCCTACGAGCAGTACTTC. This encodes CASSVAAGSYEQYF.

The CDR3 DNA follows: TGTGCCAGCAGTTTAGGAGTAGGAGGAAACACCATATATTTT. Translating gives CASSLGVGGNTIYF. The chain couples TRBV12-3 or TRBV12-4 to TRBJ1-3, with no clear D. V lost 1 base and J lost 4, with 8 bases in between. The CDR3 has 14 amino acids.

The CDR3 protein is CASSLSVISSYEQYF. CDR3 nucleotides: TGTGCCAGCAGCCTCAGCGTGATTAGCTCCTACGAGCAGTACTTC. V is TRBV13 and J is TRBJ2-7; D remains ambiguous. Deletions cut 5 bases from V and 0 bases from J, with 14 bases between. The CDR3 covers 15 residues. Germline CDR1 PRHDT, CDR2 FYEKMQ (reference sequence).

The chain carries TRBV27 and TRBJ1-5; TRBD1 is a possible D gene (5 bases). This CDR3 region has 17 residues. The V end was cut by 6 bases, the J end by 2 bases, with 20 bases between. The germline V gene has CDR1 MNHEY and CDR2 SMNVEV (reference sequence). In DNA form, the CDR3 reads TGTGCCAGCAGACAAACCCCGGGGGTAGGGGGCAATCAGCCCCAGCATTTT. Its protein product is CASRQTPGVGGNQPQHF.

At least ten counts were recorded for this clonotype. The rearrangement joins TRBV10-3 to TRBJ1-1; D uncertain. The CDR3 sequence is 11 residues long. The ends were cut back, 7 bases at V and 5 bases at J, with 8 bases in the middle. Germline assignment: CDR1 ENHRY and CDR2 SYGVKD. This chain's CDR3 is CAITNKTEAFF. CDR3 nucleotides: TGTGCCATCACCAATAAGACTGAAGCTTTCTTT.

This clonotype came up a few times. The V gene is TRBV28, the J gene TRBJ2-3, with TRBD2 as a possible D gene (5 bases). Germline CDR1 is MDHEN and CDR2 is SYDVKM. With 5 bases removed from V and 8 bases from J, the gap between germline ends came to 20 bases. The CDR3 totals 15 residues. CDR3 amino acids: CASSTPGLRLVTQYF. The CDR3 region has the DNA TGTGCCAGCAGTACACCAGGACTCCGCTTGGTTACGCAGTATTTT.

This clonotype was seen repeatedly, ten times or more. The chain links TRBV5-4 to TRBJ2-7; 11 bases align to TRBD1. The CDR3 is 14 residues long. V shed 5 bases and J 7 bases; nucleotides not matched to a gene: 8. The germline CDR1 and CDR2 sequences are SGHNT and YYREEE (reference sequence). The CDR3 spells CASSPGQGAREQYF. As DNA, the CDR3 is TGTGCCAGCAGTCCAGGACAGGGGGCTCGGGAGCAGTACTTC.

CDR3: CASSLQAGTDTQYF. CDR3 bases: TGTGCCAGCAGCCTGCAGGCGGGCACAGATACGCAGTATTTT. The J gene is TRBJ2-3, the V gene TRBV5-5; D gene uncertain. Germline CDR1 SGHKS, CDR2 YYEKEE (reference sequence). With 4 bases removed from V and 1 base from J, the gap between germline ends came to 10 bases. This CDR3 has 14 residues.

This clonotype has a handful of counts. This CDR3 is CASSNSPPGTGGADTEAFF. CDR3 DNA: TGTGCCAGCAGCAACTCCCCCCCGGGGACAGGGGGCGCGGACACTGAAGCTTTCTTT. The chain recombines TRBV21-1 with TRBJ1-1; the D call in the table, TRBD1, was not verified against the DNA. TRBV21-1 corresponds to a pseudogene. The CDR3 contains 19 residues.

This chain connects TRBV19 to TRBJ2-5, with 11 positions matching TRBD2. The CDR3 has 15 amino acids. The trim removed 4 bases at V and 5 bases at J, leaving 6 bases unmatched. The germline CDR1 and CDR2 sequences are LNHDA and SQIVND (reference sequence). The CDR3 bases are TGTGCCAGTAGTAGACTAGCGGGGAGGAAGGAGACCCAGTACTTC. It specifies CASSRLAGRKETQYF.

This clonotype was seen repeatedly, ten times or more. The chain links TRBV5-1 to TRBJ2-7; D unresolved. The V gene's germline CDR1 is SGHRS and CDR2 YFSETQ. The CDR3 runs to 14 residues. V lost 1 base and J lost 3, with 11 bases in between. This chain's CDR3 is CASSLSGVSYEQYF. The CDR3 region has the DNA TGCGCCAGCAGCTTGAGTGGGGTAAGCTACGAGCAGTACTTC.

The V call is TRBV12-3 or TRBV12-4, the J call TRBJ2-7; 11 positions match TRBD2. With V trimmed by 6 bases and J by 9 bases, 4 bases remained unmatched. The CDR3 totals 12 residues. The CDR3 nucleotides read TGTGCCAGCAGACTAGCGGGAGCCGGGCAGTACTTC. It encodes CASRLAGAGQYF.

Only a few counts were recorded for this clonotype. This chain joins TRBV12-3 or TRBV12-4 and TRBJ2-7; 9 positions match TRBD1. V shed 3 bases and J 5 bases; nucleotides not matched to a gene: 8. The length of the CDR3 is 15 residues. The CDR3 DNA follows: TGTGCCAGCAGTTTCGGACAGGGGCATGTCGACGAGCAGTACTTC. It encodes CASSFGQGHVDEQYF.

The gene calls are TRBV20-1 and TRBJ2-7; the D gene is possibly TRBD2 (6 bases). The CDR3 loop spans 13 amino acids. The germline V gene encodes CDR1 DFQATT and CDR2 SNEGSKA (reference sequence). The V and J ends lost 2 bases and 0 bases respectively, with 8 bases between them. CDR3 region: CSARRESSYEQYF. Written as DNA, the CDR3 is TGCAGTGCTAGACGGGAGAGCTCCTACGAGCAGTACTTC.

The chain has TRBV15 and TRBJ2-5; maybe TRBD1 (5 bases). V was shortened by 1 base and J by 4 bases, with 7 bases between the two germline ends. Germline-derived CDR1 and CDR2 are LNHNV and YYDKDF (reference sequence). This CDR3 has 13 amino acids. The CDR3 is CATSRAGPETQYF. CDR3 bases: TGTGCCACCAGCAGAGCAGGGCCAGAGACCCAGTACTTC.

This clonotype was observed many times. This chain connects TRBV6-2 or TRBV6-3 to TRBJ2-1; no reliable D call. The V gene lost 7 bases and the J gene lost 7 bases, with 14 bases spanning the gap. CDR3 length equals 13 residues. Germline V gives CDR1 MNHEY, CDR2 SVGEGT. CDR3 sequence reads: CASNEVTENEQFF. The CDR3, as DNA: TGTGCCAGCAACGAGGTAACAGAAAATGAGCAGTTCTTC.

The chain's CDR3 is CASSPIDRAVADTQYF. In DNA, the CDR3 is TGTGCCAGCAGCCCTATCGACAGGGCGGTAGCAGATACGCAGTATTTT. The chain uses TRBV28 and TRBJ2-3, with 7 bases aligning to TRBD1. The CDR3 runs to 16 residues. CDR1 is MDHEN and CDR2 is SYDVKM in the germline V gene. Losses at the gene ends were 6 bases for V and 4 bases for J; bases not matched to a gene: 13. The full variable domain, completed using reference TRBV28 and TRBJ2-3, is DVKVTQSSRYLVKRTGEKVFLECVQDMDHENMFWYRQDPGLGLRLIYFSYDVKMKEKGDIPEGYSVSREKKERFSLILESASTNQTSMYLCASSPIDRAVADTQYFGPGTRLTVL.

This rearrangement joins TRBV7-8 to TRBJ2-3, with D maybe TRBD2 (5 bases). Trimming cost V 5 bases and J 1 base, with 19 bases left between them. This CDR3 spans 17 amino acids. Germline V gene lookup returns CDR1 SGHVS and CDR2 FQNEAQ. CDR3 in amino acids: CASSHPESQRGTDTQYF. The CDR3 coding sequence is TGTGCCAGCAGCCATCCAGAATCGCAGAGGGGCACAGATACGCAGTATTTT.

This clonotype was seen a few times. CDR3 nucleotides: TGTGCCAGCAGTTACTCAGCCGGACTAGCGAGATCTTACCGTACCGAGCAGTACTTC. Amino acids: CASSYSAGLARSYRTEQYF. The chain links TRBV6-2 or TRBV6-3 to TRBJ2-7, with 9 bases matching TRBD2. The CDR3 extends over 19 amino acids. V lost 0 bases, J lost 6 bases, and 18 bases stayed unmatched. CDR1 and CDR2 (germline): MNHEY, SVGEGT.

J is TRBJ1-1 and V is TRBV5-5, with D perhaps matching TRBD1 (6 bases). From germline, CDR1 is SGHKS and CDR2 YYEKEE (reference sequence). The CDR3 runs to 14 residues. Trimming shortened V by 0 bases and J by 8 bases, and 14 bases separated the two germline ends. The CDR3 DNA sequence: TGTGCCAGCAGCTTGGAACAGACAGGAGGGGAAGCTTTCTTT. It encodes CASSLEQTGGEAFF.

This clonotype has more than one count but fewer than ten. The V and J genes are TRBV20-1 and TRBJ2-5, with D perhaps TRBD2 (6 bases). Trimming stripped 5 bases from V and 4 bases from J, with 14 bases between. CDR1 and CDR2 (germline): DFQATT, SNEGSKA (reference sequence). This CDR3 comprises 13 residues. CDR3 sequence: CSAPIAAGETQYF. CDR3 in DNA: TGCAGTGCTCCGATAGCGGCGGGAGAGACCCAGTACTTC.

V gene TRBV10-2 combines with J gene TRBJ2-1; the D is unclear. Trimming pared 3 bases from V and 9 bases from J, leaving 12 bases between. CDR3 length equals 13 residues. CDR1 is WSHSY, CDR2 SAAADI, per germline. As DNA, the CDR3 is TGCGCCAGCAGTGACCCAGGTAGTAGTGAGCAGTTCTTC. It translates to CASSDPGSSEQFF.

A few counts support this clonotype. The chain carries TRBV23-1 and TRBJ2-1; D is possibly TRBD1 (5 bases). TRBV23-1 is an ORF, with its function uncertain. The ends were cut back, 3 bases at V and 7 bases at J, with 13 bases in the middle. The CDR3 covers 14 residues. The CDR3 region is CASSQRRRQNEQFF. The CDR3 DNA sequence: TGCGCCAGCAGTCAGCGGCGACGACAGAATGAGCAGTTCTTC.

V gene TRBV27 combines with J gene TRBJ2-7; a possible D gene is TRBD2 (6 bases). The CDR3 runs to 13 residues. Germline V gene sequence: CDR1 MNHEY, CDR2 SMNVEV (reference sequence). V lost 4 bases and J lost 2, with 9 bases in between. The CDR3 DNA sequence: TGTGCCAGCAGTTCTCGGGAGCCCTACGAGCAGTACTTC. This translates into CASSSREPYEQYF.

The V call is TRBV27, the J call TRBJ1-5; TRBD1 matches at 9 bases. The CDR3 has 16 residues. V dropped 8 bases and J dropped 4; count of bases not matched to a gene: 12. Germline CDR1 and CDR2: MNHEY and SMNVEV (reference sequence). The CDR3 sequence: CASRAPGQGTNQPQHF. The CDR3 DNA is TGTGCCAGCCGGGCGCCGGGACAGGGAACGAATCAGCCCCAGCATTTT.